The 2 T cell receptor beta chains below all came from one sample that was sequenced in a study of cytomegalovirus exposure and HLA in healthy donors. The PCR ran on 60 Vbeta and 13 Jbeta primers. The method was immunoSEQ multiplex PCR; TCRdb's version includes in-frame clones alone and lacks a portion of them. Among under 200,000 clones, around 75% were seen once, and the ten largest hold approximately 0.4%. Material for sequencing was PBMCs. Receptors originate from a male donor in good health and CMV-seropositive.

This clone has just a few counts. The DNA of the CDR3 is TGTGCCAGCAGTTTAAGGCCCCTCCTGACAGGCAACTATGGCTACACCTTC. Amino acid sequence: CASSLRPLLTGNYGYTF. The chain recombines TRBV28 with TRBJ1-2; possibly TRBD1 for D (6 bases). The length of the CDR3 is 17 residues. Trimming removed 2 bases at V and 2 bases at J, with 18 bases between. CDR1 and CDR2 (germline): MDHEN, SYDVKM.

The V gene is TRBV14, the J gene TRBJ2-1; 12 bases agree with TRBD2. V dropped 2 bases and J dropped 1; count of bases not matched to a gene: 3. The CDR3 length is 17 residues. Germline V gene lookup returns CDR1 SGHDN and CDR2 FVKESK. CDR3 in amino acids: CASSQRLAGASYNEQFF. In DNA form, the CDR3 reads TGTGCCAGCAGCCAACGACTAGCGGGAGCATCCTACAATGAGCAGTTCTTC. The variable domain in full, completed from reference TRBV14 and TRBJ2-1, reads EAGVTQFPSHSVIEKGQTVTLRCDPISGHDNLYWYRRVMGKEIKFLLHFVKESKQDESGMPNNRFLAERTGGTYSTLKVQPAELEDSGVYFCASSQRLAGASYNEQFFGPGTRLTVL.